The 3 T cell receptor beta chains below were found in one sample sequenced in a study of CXCR3-negative and CXCR3-positive naive CD8 T cells. The study made its TRB cDNA libraries by 5' RACE, adding UMI labels. Reanalyzing the 5' RACE reads, TCRdb keeps one entry per CDR3 protein, without DNA. The repertoire table contains 100,000 to 150,000 distinct CDR3 sequences. Material for sequencing was naive CXCR3- CD8+ T cells from blood. As for subset: CD45RO-CCR7+CD27+CD95- naive CD8+ T cells lacking CXCR3 (TNR3-). These receptors all stem from a human donor in good health. Some clones in this sample may be carry-over from other donors' samples.

The chain links TRBV28 to TRBJ2-1; the D call from TCRdb, TRBD1, cannot be confirmed without DNA. The CDR3 spans 14 residues. Germline assignment: CDR1 MDHEN and CDR2 SYDVKM. Here the CDR3 reads CASSSEGEYNEQFF.

V usage is TRBV7-2 and J usage is TRBJ1-1. Germline V CDR1 and CDR2: SGHTA, FQGNSA. The length of the CDR3 is 12 residues. This CDR3 is CASSLGLSEAFF.

The J gene is TRBJ1-2, the V gene TRBV21-1; TCRdb designates TRBD1, a call that cannot be tested without DNA. TRBV21-1 is described as a pseudogene. This CDR3 region has 16 residues. CDR3 residues: CASIPDREEELYGYTF.